These 17 T cell receptor beta chains were all obtained from the same sample, sequenced in a study of T cell repertoires in cytomegalovirus infection. The antigens of these receptors remain unknown. One entry per CDR3 protein results from TCRdb running MiXCR on the reads. The sample includes a few hundred thousand distinct CDR3 sequences, 29% of them seen just once. The sequencing here drew on cultured PBMCs, taken from culture after CMV antigen stimulation. The receptors originated from a human donor in good health (CMV status not recorded). Some clones in this sample may be carry-over from other donors' samples.

This clonotype has a handful of counts. The chain joins TRBV10-3 to TRBJ2-6, with 7 bases matching TRBD1. CDR1 and CDR2 (germline): ENHRY, SYGVKD. V gave up 10 bases and J gave up 2 bases; unmatched junction bases: 14. The CDR3 has 17 amino acids. The CDR3: CATSVNRGSAGANVLTF. CDR3 nucleotides: TGTGCCACCTCAGTGAACAGGGGAAGTGCTGGGGCCAACGTCCTGACTTTC.

The chain recombines TRBV20-1 with TRBJ2-5; either TRBD1 or TRBD2 may fit D (6 bases each). The CDR3 totals 18 residues. Germline CDR1 is DFQATT and CDR2 is SNEGSKA (reference sequence). Trimming removed 0 bases at V and 5 bases at J, with 25 bases between. The CDR3 region has the DNA TGCAGTGCTAGAGATCTGGGTGGGGGGCAGGCCGCAATTGAGACCCAGTACTTC. Amino acid sequence: CSARDLGGGQAAIETQYF.

V is TRBV7-6 and J is TRBJ2-7; 10 nucleotides agree with TRBD1. The CDR3 is made up of 15 amino acids. The germline CDR1 and CDR2 sequences are SGHVS and FNYEAQ. After removal of 4 bases from V and 7 bases from J, the junction contained 10 bases not matched to a gene. The chain's CDR3 is CASSSRQGARWEQYF. The CDR3 DNA sequence: TGTGCCAGCAGCTCCCGACAGGGGGCTAGGTGGGAGCAGTACTTC.

This rearrangement joins TRBV12-3 or TRBV12-4 to TRBJ1-5; D may be TRBD1 (5 bases). V lost 0 bases, J lost 0 bases, and 18 bases lay in between. There are 19 residues in the CDR3. The CDR3 is CASSLAKRGLGYSNQPQHF. CDR3 in DNA: TGTGCCAGCAGTTTAGCGAAAAGGGGCCTGGGATATAGCAATCAGCCCCAGCATTTT.

This clonotype was counted at least ten times. J is TRBJ1-2 and V is TRBV7-2; maybe TRBD1 (5 bases). The CDR3 is 13 amino acids. CDR1 and CDR2 from the germline V gene are SGHTA and FQGNSA. The V end was cut by 5 bases, the J end by 8 bases, with 15 bases between. The DNA for the CDR3 is TGTGCCAGCAGCCAAGGCAGGGCGCAAGGCTACACCTTC. This gives the protein CASSQGRAQGYTF.

This clonotype showed up many times. J is TRBJ1-2 and V is TRBV6-1; 7 bases fit TRBD1. The germline CDR1 and CDR2 sequences are MNHNS and SASEGT. CDR3 length: 17 amino acids. Trimming removed 5 bases from V and 1 base from J; junction bases left unmatched: 13. The CDR3 DNA sequence: TGTGCCAGCAGTACCAAAAGACGGGACAGCTTTAACTATGGCTACACCTTC. Protein sequence: CASSTKRRDSFNYGYTF.

The chain carries TRBV6-5 and TRBJ2-3; D gene unclear. V was cut by 0 bases and J by 5 bases, with 6 bases left in between. The germline V gene encodes CDR1 MNHEY and CDR2 SVGAGI. CDR3 length: 13 residues. CDR3 residues: CASSYSGLDTQYF. CDR3 nucleotide sequence: TGTGCCAGCAGTTACTCAGGTTTAGATACGCAGTATTTT.

The genes are TRBV7-2 and TRBJ2-7; 9 nucleotides agree with TRBD2. The germline V gene has CDR1 SGHTA and CDR2 FQGNSA. The CDR3 covers 15 residues. The V segment lost 6 bases and the J segment 5 bases; nucleotides outside the gene matches: 11. The CDR3 region is CASSGGREGPHEQYF. The CDR3 coding sequence is TGTGCCAGCAGTGGGGGGCGGGAGGGCCCCCACGAGCAGTACTTC.

In this sample, this clonotype turned up a few times. The chain couples TRBV6-2 or TRBV6-3 to TRBJ2-7; D gene uncertain. The germline V gene has CDR1 MNHEY and CDR2 SVGEGT. The V end was cut by 6 bases, the J end by 3 bases, with 12 bases between. CDR3 length: 13 amino acids. CDR3 in amino acids: CASRPGPRYEQYF. The CDR3 region has the DNA TGTGCCAGCAGACCCGGGCCTCGCTACGAGCAGTACTTC.

The V gene is TRBV20-1, the J gene TRBJ1-2; no firm D call. Trimming pared 5 bases from V and 6 bases from J, leaving 10 bases between. CDR1 and CDR2 from the germline V gene are DFQATT and SNEGSKA (reference sequence). CDR3 length: 11 amino acids. The CDR3 region is CSAYGAHGYTF. The CDR3 DNA reads TGCAGTGCTTATGGAGCGCATGGCTACACCTTC.

V usage is TRBV19 and J usage is TRBJ1-5; unclear D gene. With 0 bases removed from V and 2 bases from J, the gap between germline ends came to 8 bases. CDR3 length equals 15 residues. Germline values: CDR1 LNHDA, CDR2 SQIVND (reference sequence). CDR3 protein: CASSIEAARNQPQHF. Here the CDR3 DNA reads TGTGCCAGTAGTATAGAGGCGGCTCGCAATCAGCCCCAGCATTTT. Looking up the rest from reference TRBV19 and TRBJ1-5 gives the full variable domain: DGGITQSPKYLFRKEGQNVTLSCEQNLNHDAMYWYRQDPGQGLRLIYYSQIVNDFQKGDIAEGYSVSREKKESFPLTVTSAQKNPTAFYLCASSIEAARNQPQHFGDGTRLSIL.

V gene TRBV12-3 or TRBV12-4 combines with J gene TRBJ1-3; D possibly corresponds to TRBD1 (6 bases). V lost 6 bases and J lost 0, with 15 bases in between. The CDR3 is made up of 16 amino acids. CDR3 in amino acids: CASRRQATYSGNTIYF. CDR3 coding DNA: TGTGCCAGCAGAAGACAGGCAACCTACTCTGGAAACACCATATATTTT.

This clonotype has only a few counts. J is TRBJ2-7 and V is TRBV12-3 or TRBV12-4; D not certain. The CDR3 runs to 13 residues. V was shortened by 3 bases and J by 1 base, with 7 bases between the two germline ends. CDR3 sequence reads: CASSLNLSYEQYF. The CDR3 DNA is TGTGCCAGCAGTTTGAACTTATCCTACGAGCAGTACTTC.

The chain has TRBV11-3 and TRBJ2-3; TRBD1 aligns across 7 bases. J gave up 0 bases and V 5 bases, and 5 bases lay outside the gene matches. In germline, CDR1 is SGHNT, CDR2 YENEEA. This CDR3 region has 15 residues. The chain's CDR3 is CASSPTGFSTDTQYF. DNA for the CDR3: TGTGCCAGCAGCCCGACAGGGTTTAGCACAGATACGCAGTATTTT.

V gene TRBV12-3 or TRBV12-4 combines with J gene TRBJ2-7; TRBD2 aligns across 14 bases. The CDR3 sequence is 17 residues long. V dropped 3 bases and J dropped 2; count of bases not matched to a gene: 6. This chain's CDR3 is CASSFSGTSGSTYEQYF. As DNA, the CDR3 is TGTGCCAGCAGTTTCTCCGGGACTAGCGGGAGCACCTACGAGCAGTACTTC.

The rearrangement uses TRBV25-1 and TRBJ1-1; no definite D call. This CDR3 is built from 16 residues. Germline V gene lookup returns CDR1 MGHDK and CDR2 SYGVNS. Trimming shortened V by 4 bases and J by 2 bases, and 17 bases separated the two germline ends. The CDR3 coding sequence is TGTGCCAGCAGTGGCCCGGCGCAGACAATCAACACTGAAGCTTTCTTT. Translated, it gives CASSGPAQTINTEAFF.

The rearrangement links TRBV12-3 or TRBV12-4 to TRBJ2-1; the match to TRBD2 covers 13 bases. The CDR3 is made up of 15 amino acids. With 7 bases clipped from V and 5 bases from J, the junction kept 5 bases outside the gene matches. CDR3 in amino acids: CASTPGLAGNNEQFF. CDR3 DNA: TGTGCCAGCACCCCGGGACTAGCGGGAAACAATGAGCAGTTCTTC.